These T cell receptor beta chains were read from a single sample in a study of OX40 agonist ivuxolimab in advanced cancers. Clones were read by immunoSEQ multiplex PCR, and TCRdb kept only the in-frame ones, dropping some. Of roughly 76,000 clones in the sample, roughly 85% were seen once. This material consisted of CD4+ or CD8+ T cells sorted from blood, taken in a trial of the OX40 agonist ivuxolimab. The receptors stem from an adult with an advanced solid tumor such as melanoma, head and neck, liver or kidney cancer. Both conserved end residues are part of each CDR3. Each record gives: D gene, clone size, V gene, J gene, CDR3 protein, CDR3 DNA. The D gene is left open where the match is weak. Clone size is not always given. Where it is, it says once, few, many or a class for expanded clones.

>.|once|TRBV11-2|TRBJ2-7
CASSLGQRYEQYF
TGTGCCAGCAGCTTAGGTCAGCGCTACGAGCAGTACTTC
>TRBD2|.|TRBV6-4|TRBJ2-1
CASSVHSGSYNEQFF
TGTGCCAGCAGTGTCCATAGCGGGAGCTACAATGAGCAGTTCTTC
>.|.|TRBV4-1|TRBJ1-3
CASSQGYMGAGNTIYF
TGCGCCAGCAGCCAAGGCTATATGGGGGCTGGAAACACCATATATTTT
>.|.|TRBV18|TRBJ1-5
CASSPSPGASNQPQHF
TGTGCCAGCTCACCGTCGCCGGGAGCAAGCAATCAGCCCCAGCATTTT
>.|.|TRBV27|TRBJ2-2
CASSLRLGGANTGELFF
TGTGCCAGCAGTTTACGGTTGGGGGGGGCTAACACCGGGGAGCTGTTTTTT
>TRBD2|few|TRBV5-8|TRBJ2-7
CASSLTDSGGYEQYF
TGTGCCAGCAGCCTAACTGATAGCGGGGGCTACGAGCAGTACTTC
>TRBD2|.|TRBV5-1|TRBJ2-2
CATKGLADTGELFF
TGCGCCACCAAGGGACTAGCGGACACCGGGGAGCTGTTTTTT
>.|.|TRBV30|TRBJ2-2
CAWVPGGSGVGELFF
TGTGCCTGGGTCCCAGGAGGCAGCGGAGTCGGGGAGCTGTTTTTT
>TRBD1|.|TRBV5-1|TRBJ1-1
CASSVTGSGTEAFF
TGCGCCAGCAGCGTGACAGGGTCGGGCACTGAAGCTTTCTTT
>.|.|TRBV28|TRBJ2-5
CASRDAGQGKAQYF
TGTGCCAGCCGCGACGCCGGCCAGGGAAAGGCCCAGTACTTC
>.|.|TRBV10-3|TRBJ2-5
CAISEFKETQYF
TGTGCCATCAGTGAGTTCAAAGAGACCCAGTACTTC
>TRBD1|once|TRBV11-2|TRBJ1-1
CASSFWTGNTEAFF
TGTGCCAGCAGCTTCTGGACAGGGAACACTGAAGCTTTCTTT
>.|.|TRBV5-8|TRBJ2-6
CASSLALQLSGANVLTF
TGTGCCAGCAGCTTGGCTTTACAGCTCTCTGGGGCCAACGTCCTGACTTTC
>.|.|TRBV28|TRBJ1-2
CASSLLRLRGGINYGYTF
TGTGCCAGCAGTTTACTTCGGCTTCGCGGGGGGATAAACTATGGCTACACCTTC
>.|few|TRBV12-1|TRBJ2-1
CASSQLSFVNEQFF
TGTGCCAGCAGCCAACTTTCTTTCGTCAATGAGCAGTTCTTC
>.|.|TRBV28|TRBJ1-3
CASGLVELSGNTIYF
TGTGCCAGCGGTTTAGTTGAATTATCTGGAAACACCATATATTTT
>.|.|TRBV28|TRBJ2-7
CASRPQGLYEQYF
TGTGCCAGCAGACCCCAGGGGCTCTACGAGCAGTACTTC
>.|.|TRBV6-6|TRBJ2-1
CASRGDNRFSYNEQFF
TGTGCCAGCAGGGGGGACAACCGATTCTCCTACAATGAGCAGTTCTTC
>TRBD1|.|TRBV7-8|TRBJ1-5
CASSTTPGQGLAESNQPQHF
TGTGCCAGCAGCACAACTCCGGGACAGGGACTAGCGGAGAGCAATCAGCCCCAGCATTTT
>TRBD2|.|TRBV6-1|TRBJ2-1
CASSSGTYNEQFF
TGTGCCAGCTCTAGCGGGACCTACAATGAGCAGTTCTTC
>TRBD1|.|TRBV13|TRBJ1-2
CASSQNGQGNYGYTF
TGTGCCAGCAGCCAGAATGGACAGGGTAACTATGGCTACACCTTC
>TRBD1|.|TRBV28|TRBJ1-5
CASRRGRQPQHF
TGTGCCAGCAGGAGGGGGCGTCAGCCCCAGCATTTT
>TRBD1|.|TRBV18|TRBJ2-7
CASSPQQGSGYEQYF
TGTGCCAGCTCACCACAACAGGGGTCGGGCTACGAGCAGTACTTC
>.|.|TRBV2|TRBJ1-1
CASLYDTEAFF
TGTGCCAGCCTCTACGACACTGAAGCTTTCTTT
>TRBD2|.|TRBV5-1|TRBJ2-2
CASSSGTSGRAFTGELFF
TGCGCCAGCAGCTCCGGGACTAGCGGGAGAGCCTTCACCGGGGAGCTGTTTTTT
>.|.|TRBV6-5|TRBJ2-1
CASSSFSGSSYNEQFF
TGTGCCAGCAGTTCTTTTAGCGGAAGCTCCTACAATGAGCAGTTCTTC
>.|few|TRBV29-1|TRBJ1-2
CSVGSQNYGYTF
TGCAGCGTTGGTTCACAGAACTACGGCTACACCTTC
>TRBD1|.|TRBV6-1|TRBJ2-7
CATPTGGELREQYF
TGTGCCACTCCTACAGGGGGCGAACTTCGGGAGCAGTACTTC
>.|.|TRBV15|TRBJ2-7
CATSRERVQYEQYF
TGTGCCACCAGCAGAGAACGGGTACAATACGAGCAGTACTTC
>.|.|TRBV18|TRBJ2-7
CASSPVRVGTPHEQYF
TGTGCCAGCTCACCGGTCAGGGTTGGCACCCCCCACGAGCAGTACTTC
>.|.|TRBV5-1|TRBJ2-7
CASSLHPSDGALSYEQYF
TGCGCCAGCAGCTTGCATCCGTCGGACGGGGCACTCTCCTACGAGCAGTACTTC
>.|.|TRBV5-6|TRBJ1-4
CASSLIDPTNEKLFF
TGTGCCAGCAGCTTGATCGACCCGACCAATGAAAAACTGTTTTTT
>TRBD2|.|TRBV6-1|TRBJ2-4
CASSETPPGGAKNIQYF
TGTGCCAGCAGTGAAACCCCTCCGGGAGGGGCCAAAAACATTCAGTACTTC
>.|.|TRBV11-2|TRBJ2-5
CASTPPWDYQGETQYF
TGTGCCAGCACCCCCCCGTGGGACTACCAGGGGGAGACCCAGTACTTC
>.|.|TRBV30|TRBJ2-7
CAWSLGTAYEQYF
TGTGCCTGGAGTTTAGGGACGGCCTACGAGCAGTACTTC
>.|.|TRBV19|TRBJ1-2
CASSDLGATNYGYTF
TGTGCCAGTAGTGATTTGGGGGCGACTAACTATGGCTACACCTTC
>.|.|TRBV4-1|TRBJ2-3
CASSQDFGVGGTDTQYF
TGCGCCAGCAGCCAAGATTTCGGAGTCGGGGGCACAGATACGCAGTATTTT
>.|.|TRBV4-2|TRBJ2-5
CASSQSGETQYF
TGTGCCAGCAGCCAATCCGGAGAGACCCAGTACTTC
>.|.|TRBV12-1|TRBJ1-6
CASSFSSPLHF
TGTGCCAGCAGCTTTAGCTCACCCCTCCACTTT
>TRBD2|.|TRBV7-7|TRBJ2-1
CASSLGAGEQFF
TGTGCTAGCAGCTTAGGAGCGGGAGAGCAGTTCTTC
>TRBD2|once|TRBV11-3|TRBJ2-4
CASSSAGATKNIQYF
TGTGCCAGCAGCTCAGCGGGAGCCACCAAAAACATTCAGTACTTC
>TRBD2|.|TRBV10-2|TRBJ2-1
CAGTPTGTSGYNEQFF
TGCGCCGGCACCCCGACTGGGACTAGCGGATACAATGAGCAGTTCTTC
>.|.|TRBV6-6|TRBJ1-2
CASRYPGTSYGYTF
TGTGCCAGCAGATATCCCGGGACATCATATGGCTACACCTTC